This entry is about one TCR beta chain. Its target is unknown. One end of the junction fails to match germline, which may point to a read error. In nominal health when sampled, donors likely had unrecorded immune exposures nonetheless. There are 18 residues in the CDR3. CDR1 and CDR2 (germline): SGHVS, FNYEAQ. These data come from a study of cytomegalovirus exposure and HLA in healthy donors. Broader study findings: The study flagged 150 to 200 TCR beta chains as cytomegalovirus-associated. The authors assumed roughly uniform sequencing depth across donors for presence/absence analyses. Researchers reported in a later analysis that a missense DCLRE1C variant was tied to TCR beta V- and J-gene trimming.

The primer mix had 60 Vbeta and 13 Jbeta primers. Clones were sequenced by immunoSEQ multiplex PCR, and TCRdb holds only the in-frame ones, with some missing. Altogether roughly 100,000 clones are present, less than 85% being singletons, with the ten largest covering around 8.2%. The TCR sequence derives from a man aged 35 to 55 in good health and CMV-seropositive. Input material: PBMCs. This chain joins TRBV7-6 and TRBJ2-6; 7 bases line up with TRBD2. DNA of the CDR3: TGTGCCAGCAGCCCCACCGTAGTAGCGGGCTCTGGGGCCAACGGCCTGACTTTC. Amino acids: CASSPTVVAGSGANGLTF. Using reference TRBV7-6 and TRBJ2-6 for the parts outside the CDR3, the full variable domain is GAGVSQSPRYKVTKRGQDVALRCDPISGHVSLYWYRQALGQGPEFLTYFNYEAQQDKSGLPNDRFSAERPEGSISTLTIQRTEQRDSAMYRCASSPTVVAGSGANGLTFGAGSRLTVL.